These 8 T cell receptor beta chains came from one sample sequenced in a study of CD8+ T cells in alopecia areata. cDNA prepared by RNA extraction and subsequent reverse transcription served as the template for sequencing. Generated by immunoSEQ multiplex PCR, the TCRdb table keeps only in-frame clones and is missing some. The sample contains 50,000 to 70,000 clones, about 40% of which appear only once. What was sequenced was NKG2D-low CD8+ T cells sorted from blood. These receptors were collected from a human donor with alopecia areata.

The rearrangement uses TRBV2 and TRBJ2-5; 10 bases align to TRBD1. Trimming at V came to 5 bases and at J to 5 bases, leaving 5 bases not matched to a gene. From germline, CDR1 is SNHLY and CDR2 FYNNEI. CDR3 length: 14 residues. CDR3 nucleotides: TGTGCCAGCAGTCGGACAGGGGGTTGGGAGACCCAGTACTTC. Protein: CASSRTGGWETQYF.

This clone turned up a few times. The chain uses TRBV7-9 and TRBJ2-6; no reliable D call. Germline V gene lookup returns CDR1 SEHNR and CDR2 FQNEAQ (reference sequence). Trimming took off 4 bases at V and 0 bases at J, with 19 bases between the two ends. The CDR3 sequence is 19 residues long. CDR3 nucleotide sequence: TGTGCCAGCAGCTCTACCGACCATCCAGCTGGCTCTGGGGCCAACGTCCTGACTTTC. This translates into CASSSTDHPAGSGANVLTF.

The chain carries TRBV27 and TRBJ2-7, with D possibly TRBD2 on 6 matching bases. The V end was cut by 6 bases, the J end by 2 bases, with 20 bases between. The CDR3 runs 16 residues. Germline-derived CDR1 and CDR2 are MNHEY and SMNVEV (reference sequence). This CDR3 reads CASSPSTGTVAYEQYF. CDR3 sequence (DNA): TGTGCCAGCAGCCCGTCAACCGGGACTGTCGCCTACGAGCAGTACTTC.

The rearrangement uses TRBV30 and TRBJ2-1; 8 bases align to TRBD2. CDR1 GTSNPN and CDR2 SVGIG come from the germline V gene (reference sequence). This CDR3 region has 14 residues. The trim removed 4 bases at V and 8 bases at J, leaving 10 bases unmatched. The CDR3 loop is CAWNGLAGSDEQFF. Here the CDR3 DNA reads TGTGCCTGGAACGGACTAGCTGGGTCGGATGAGCAGTTCTTC. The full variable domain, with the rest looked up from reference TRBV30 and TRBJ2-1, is SQTIHQWPATLVQPVGSPLSLECTVEGTSNPNLYWYRQAAGRGLQLLFYSVGIGQISSEVPQNLSASRPQDRQFILSSKKLLLSDSGFYLCAWNGLAGSDEQFFGPGTRLTVL.

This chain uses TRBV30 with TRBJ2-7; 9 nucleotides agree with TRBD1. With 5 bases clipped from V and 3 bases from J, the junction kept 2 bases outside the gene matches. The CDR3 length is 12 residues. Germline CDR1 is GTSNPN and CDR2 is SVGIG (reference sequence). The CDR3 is CAWGTGSYEQYF. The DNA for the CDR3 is TGTGCCTGGGGGACAGGGAGCTACGAGCAGTACTTC.

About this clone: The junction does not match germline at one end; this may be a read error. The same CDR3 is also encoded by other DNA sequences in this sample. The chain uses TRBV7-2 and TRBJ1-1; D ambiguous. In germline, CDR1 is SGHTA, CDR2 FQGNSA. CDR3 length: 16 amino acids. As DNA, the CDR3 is TGTGCCAGCAGCTTAGATTGGCGTGGAACGAACACCGAAGCTTTCTTT. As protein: CASSLDWRGTNTEAFF.

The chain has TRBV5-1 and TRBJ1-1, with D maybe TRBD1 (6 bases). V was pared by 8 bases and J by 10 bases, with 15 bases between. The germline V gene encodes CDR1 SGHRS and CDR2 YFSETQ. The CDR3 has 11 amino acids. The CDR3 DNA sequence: TGCGCCAGTCGATCGGGACAAGGAGCTTTCTTT. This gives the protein CASRSGQGAFF.

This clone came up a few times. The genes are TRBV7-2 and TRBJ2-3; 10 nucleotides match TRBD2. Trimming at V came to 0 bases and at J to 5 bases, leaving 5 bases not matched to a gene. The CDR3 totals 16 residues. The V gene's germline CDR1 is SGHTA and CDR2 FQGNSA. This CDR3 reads CASSLATSGIRDTQYF. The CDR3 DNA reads TGTGCCAGCAGCTTAGCAACTAGCGGGATCCGAGATACGCAGTATTTT.